The sequence of this T cell receptor (beta chain) was determined in a study of response to subunit inactivated influenza vaccine. Study-level findings and limits: It was suggested by the authors that few new T cells are recruited by each seasonal influenza vaccination.

MiXCR was run by TCRdb on the RT-PCR reads, yielding one entry per CDR3 protein. This sample has under 200,000 distinct CDR3 sequences, with under 13% found just once. This clonotype was counted at least ten times. Its specificity is not known. The CDR3 runs to 15 residues. After removal of 6 bases from V and 6 bases from J, the junction contained 10 bases not matched to a gene. Here the sequenced sample was non-naive T cells sorted from PBMCs, taken 35 to 45 days after vaccination. The chain carries TRBV12-3 or TRBV12-4 and TRBJ2-2, with 7 bases identical to TRBD1. The receptor's source is a man aged 50 to 59 who received an inactivated influenza vaccine. The CDR3: CASSSPTGAAGELFF. Written as DNA, the CDR3 is TGTGCCAGCAGCTCACCAACAGGGGCGGCCGGGGAGCTGTTTTTT.